The sample holds a few counts of the clone carrying this TCR beta chain. What it binds is not known. Per the germline V gene, CDR1 is MNHNS and CDR2 is SASEGT. V trimming: 8 bases; J trimming: 6 bases; junction bases outside the gene matches: 4. The CDR3 has 11 amino acids. This entry is derived from a study of cytomegalovirus exposure and HLA in healthy donors. The PCR had 60 Vbeta and 13 Jbeta primers. Measured with immunoSEQ multiplex PCR; TCRdb has only the in-frame clones, and not every one. The table shows 150,000 to 200,000 clones, with about 65% occurring only once. Study-wide results and limits: Earlier analysis yielded a pattern in which most TCR beta V segments were productive about 90% or about 30% of the time.

The TCR originated in a girl aged 10 to 17 in good health and CMV-seronegative. The chain employs TRBV6-1 and TRBJ2-7; 7 bases match TRBD1. Sequencing was performed on PBMCs. The CDR3, as DNA: TGTGCCAGCGGGACAGTCGGCGAGCAGTACTTC. Encoded protein: CASGTVGEQYF.